This T cell receptor (beta chain) was obtained from a study of shared clonotypes between healthy human individuals. Germline V lookup: CDR1 DFQATT, CDR2 SNEGSKA (reference sequence). The CDR3 contains 11 residues. General study findings and limits: Larger estimated richness was generally seen in naive subsets than in memory subsets.

Clones were read by immunoSEQ multiplex PCR, and TCRdb kept only the in-frame ones, dropping some. The top ten clones hold about 1.5% of a sample with nearly 1,000,000 clones, 76% of them seen once. About this clone: Antigen unknown. One junction end disagrees with the germline gene, perhaps due to a read error.

The donors, healthy adults who were HIV-negative, had experienced no recent acute infections or vaccinations. The TCR originated in a man aged 18-30 years in good health. The sequenced sample consisted of memory CD4+ T cells sorted from blood. Subset meaning: CD45RA-negative fraction. The chain combines TRBV20-1 with TRBJ2-7; D gene ambiguous. The CDR3 here is CSAREAYEQYF. In nucleotides, the CDR3 is TGCAGTGCGAGAGAAGCCTACGAGCAGTACTTC.